This T cell receptor (beta chain) was retrieved from a study of T cells after yellow fever vaccination. The study, taken as a whole, reports: Contamination by abundant bulk-population clonotypes could be present in FACS-sorted repertoires.

This clonotype was recorded at least ten times. What it binds is not known. One entry per CDR3 protein, called by TCRdb with MiXCR from the 5' RACE reads. This table holds around 600,000 distinct CDR3 sequences, 9% to 15% found once. Trimming took off 0 bases at V and 0 bases at J, with 8 bases between the two ends. Germline values: CDR1 SGDLS, CDR2 YYNGEE. CDR3 size: 15 residues. This specimen was PBMCs, taken on the day of the yellow fever booster vaccination. This TCR derives from a man aged 25 to 40 who received the YFV17D yellow fever vaccine. The gene calls are TRBV9 and TRBJ2-3; D remains ambiguous. The CDR3, as DNA: TGTGCCAGCAGCGTAGCTGTTTCCAGCACAGATACGCAGTATTTT. Its protein product is CASSVAVSSTDTQYF.